This T cell receptor beta chain was sequenced in a study of blood T cells in healthy people across ages. Study-wide findings and caveats: Naive CD4+ cells and diversity were both higher in long-lived donors than in aged donors.

Through a sample-barcoded 5' primer and a J-beta primer mix, a second PCR was run for roughly 7 to 11 cycles. TCRdb re-analysed the 5' RACE reads in MiXCR, keeping a single row per CDR3 protein. Here the sample spans about 1.4 million distinct CDR3 sequences, 59% being singletons. In germline, CDR1 is MGHDK, CDR2 SYGVNS. The ends were cut back, 3 bases at V and 4 bases at J, with 12 bases in the middle. The CDR3 covers 14 residues. Worth noting for this clonotype: What it binds is unknown.

Sequencing was performed on blood. V usage is TRBV25-1 and J usage is TRBJ1-2, with D hard to call. The sequence was obtained from a man aged 18 to 35 in good health. The DNA for the CDR3 is TGTGCCAGCAGTGATGCCGGGAGATCCTATGGCTACACCTTC. Translating gives CASSDAGRSYGYTF.